The 25 T cell receptor beta chains listed next were all sequenced from one sample in a study of T cell repertoires in cytomegalovirus infection. TCRdb reanalysed the reads using MiXCR and keeps one entry per CDR3 protein. The repertoire holds approximately 190,000 distinct CDR3 sequences, with about a tenth as singletons. Material for sequencing was PBMCs. Receptors were obtained from a human donor in good health (CMV status not recorded). Some clones in this sample may be carry-over from other donors' samples.

V is TRBV29-1 and J is TRBJ2-7, with D maybe TRBD1 (5 bases). This CDR3 region has 12 residues. With 4 bases removed from V and 3 bases from J, the gap between germline ends came to 10 bases. Germline V gene lookup returns CDR1 SQVTM and CDR2 ANQGSEA. The CDR3 DNA sequence: TGCAGCGTTGCCGCCAGGGACTACGAGCAGTACTTC. Protein sequence: CSVAARDYEQYF.

This clonotype was detected ten times or more. V and J are TRBV4-3 and TRBJ1-2; D ambiguous. The CDR3 is 18 residues long. Looked up from germline, CDR1 is LGHNA and CDR2 is YSLEER. V was pared by 0 bases and J by 0 bases, with 17 bases between. DNA for the CDR3: TGCGCCAGCAGCCAAGATTGGGGAGGCCTAAATGCTAACTATGGCTACACCTTC. Its translation: CASSQDWGGLNANYGYTF.

This clonotype was detected many times. The rearrangement joins TRBV20-1 to TRBJ1-1, with D tentatively TRBD1 (5 bases). The CDR3 length is 12 residues. Germline lookup yields CDR1 DFQATT and CDR2 SNEGSKA (reference sequence). V was trimmed by 3 bases and J by 3 bases, leaving 8 bases between them. Here the CDR3 reads CSASSGYTEAFF. The CDR3 bases are TGCAGTGCTAGCTCAGGGTACACTGAAGCTTTCTTT.

The table lists this clonotype with many counts. The chain carries TRBV28 and TRBJ2-7, with TRBD1 matching over 9 bases. Germline V CDR1 and CDR2: MDHEN, SYDVKM. There are 19 residues in the CDR3. With 6 bases clipped from V and 4 bases from J, the junction kept 22 bases outside the gene matches. This CDR3 reads CASRRLTTIAGTGSYEQYF. The CDR3 coding sequence is TGTGCCAGCAGACGACTGACTACGATTGCCGGGACAGGGTCGTACGAGCAGTACTTC.

V gene TRBV12-3 or TRBV12-4 combines with J gene TRBJ1-5, with D possibly being TRBD1 (5 bases). Trimming left V 3 bases short and J 6 bases short, with 9 bases between. The CDR3 extends over 13 amino acids. In DNA form, the CDR3 reads TGTGCCAGCAGTTTCGGGGCGGGTCAGCCCCAGCATTTT. Translated, it gives CASSFGAGQPQHF.

This clonotype was recorded a few times. The J gene is TRBJ2-7, the V gene TRBV28, with 9 bases matching TRBD1. Per the germline V gene, CDR1 is MDHEN and CDR2 is SYDVKM. Losses at the gene ends were 6 bases for V and 2 bases for J; bases not matched to a gene: 8. There are 15 residues in the CDR3. The CDR3 bases are TGTGCCAGCAGAACCCCGGGACAGGGAGCCTACGAGCAGTACTTC. It translates to CASRTPGQGAYEQYF.

This clonotype was seen a handful of times. CDR3 residues: CSVRDRVQTQYF. The CDR3 DNA follows: TGCAGCGTCCGGGACAGGGTCCAGACCCAGTACTTC. The chain uses TRBV29-1 and TRBJ2-5, with TRBD1 identical over 9 bases. The germline V gene encodes CDR1 SQVTM and CDR2 ANQGSEA. The CDR3 has 12 residues. V trimming: 6 bases; J trimming: 6 bases; junction bases outside the gene matches: 5.

The J gene is TRBJ2-2, the V gene TRBV19, with TRBD2 identical over 11 bases. Looked up from germline, CDR1 is LNHDA and CDR2 is SQIVND (reference sequence). The CDR3 runs to 14 residues. V lost 9 bases, J lost 7 bases, and 7 bases stayed unmatched. CDR3 amino acids: CASHGGLAGGELFF. In DNA form, the CDR3 reads TGTGCCAGCCACGGCGGACTAGCGGGCGGGGAGCTGTTTTTT.

In its sample, this clonotype was seen many times. This chain links TRBV5-6 with TRBJ2-5; D is tentatively TRBD1 or TRBD2 (5 bases each). The CDR3 runs to 13 residues. Germline V lookup: CDR1 SGHDT, CDR2 YYEEEE. Trimming stripped 4 bases from V and 4 bases from J, with 11 bases between. This chain's CDR3 is CASSTGTRETQYF. In DNA form, the CDR3 reads TGTGCCAGCAGCACCGGGACGCGAGAGACCCAGTACTTC.

In its sample, this clonotype was seen many times. The chain has TRBV7-9 and TRBJ2-2; D gene uncertain. CDR1 is SEHNR, CDR2 FQNEAQ, per germline (reference sequence). This CDR3 comprises 15 residues. The ends were cut back, 5 bases at V and 2 bases at J, with 12 bases in the middle. The CDR3 sequence is CASSRQTDNTGELFF. The CDR3 nucleotides read TGTGCCAGCAGCCGCCAGACCGACAACACCGGGGAGCTGTTTTTT.

This clonotype has a handful of counts. The V gene is TRBV5-4, the J gene TRBJ2-3, with 14 bases that match TRBD2. Germline-derived CDR1 and CDR2 are SGHNT and YYREEE (reference sequence). V was pared by 3 bases and J by 3 bases, with 3 bases of the junction left unmatched. The CDR3 sequence is 16 residues long. For the CDR3, the DNA is TGTGCCAGCAGCTACGGGACTAGCGGGGGAACAGATACGCAGTATTTT. It yields the protein CASSYGTSGGTDTQYF.

This clonotype was found a few times. The V gene is TRBV5-1, the J gene TRBJ2-3; weak D call: TRBD2 (6 bases). V lost 10 bases to trimming and J lost 6 bases, with 21 bases between them. The CDR3 loop spans 14 amino acids. Germline assignment: CDR1 SGHRS and CDR2 YFSETQ. CDR3 nucleotide sequence: TGCGCCTCCCGATTCTTGGAGGGCGGCGATACGCAGTATTTT. It is translated as CASRFLEGGDTQYF.

The V and J genes are TRBV28 and TRBJ2-3, with D tentatively TRBD2 (6 bases). This CDR3 comprises 19 residues. Germline V gene sequence: CDR1 MDHEN, CDR2 SYDVKM. V dropped 6 bases and J dropped 6 bases, with 31 bases sitting between them. Here the CDR3 DNA reads TGTGCCAGCAGCCATGCCGGGGCGGGGACGACGGGTGGTTCGGATACGCAGTATTTT. Translated, it gives CASSHAGAGTTGGSDTQYF.

There are many counts of this clonotype. The chain uses TRBV7-2 and TRBJ1-1; weak D call: TRBD1 (5 bases). Trimming cost V 6 bases and J 1 base, with 12 bases left between them. Germline lookup yields CDR1 SGHTA and CDR2 FQGNSA. This CDR3 region has 14 residues. CDR3 bases: TGTGCCAGCAGGCCCGGGACGGGGAACACTGAAGCTTTCTTT. As protein: CASRPGTGNTEAFF.

The chain is built from TRBV7-2 and TRBJ1-1, with unresolved D. Germline loops: CDR1 SGHTA, CDR2 FQGNSA. The CDR3 loop spans 16 amino acids. V was clipped by 1 base and J by 5 bases, with 17 bases between them. The CDR3 DNA follows: TGTGCCAGCAGCTTAGGCAGGCGAAATCTGGGAACTGAAGCTTTCTTT. It is translated as CASSLGRRNLGTEAFF.

This clonotype was recorded many times. CDR3 sequence reads: CASSFSSGSSGRELFF. DNA of the CDR3: TGTGCCAGCAGCTTTTCTAGCGGGAGTTCTGGCCGGGAGCTGTTTTTT. The J gene is TRBJ2-2, the V gene TRBV7-2; TRBD2 agrees at 10 bases. Germline lookup yields CDR1 SGHTA and CDR2 FQGNSA. The CDR3 runs 16 residues. V was pared by 3 bases and J by 9 bases, with 10 bases of the junction left unmatched. Combining the CDR3 with reference TRBV7-2 and TRBJ2-2 gives the whole variable domain GAGVSQSPSNKVTEKGKDVELRCDPISGHTALYWYRQSLGQGLEFLIYFQGNSAPDKSGLPSDRFSAERTGGSVSTLTIQRTQQEDSAVYLCASSFSSGSSGRELFFGEGSRLTVL.

This rearrangement joins TRBV11-2 to TRBJ1-2, with D perhaps matching TRBD1 (6 bases). This CDR3 contains 14 residues. Between the trimmed V and J ends, which lost 4 bases and 2 bases, there was a span of 11 bases. Germline-derived CDR1 and CDR2 are SGHAT and FQNNGV. The CDR3 is CASSSGGPNYGYTF. CDR3 nucleotides: TGTGCCAGCAGCTCGGGGGGCCCGAACTATGGCTACACCTTC.

This clonotype was seen many times. The gene calls are TRBV5-1 and TRBJ2-5, with D unclear. This CDR3 has 14 residues. CDR1 and CDR2 from the germline V gene are SGHRS and YFSETQ. V dropped 1 base and J dropped 1 base, with 8 bases sitting between them. The CDR3 nucleotides are TGCGCCAGCAGCTTGAAGGCCTTCCAAGAGACCCAGTACTTC. Residues: CASSLKAFQETQYF.

Many counts were recorded for this clonotype. The V call is TRBV12-3 or TRBV12-4, the J call TRBJ2-3, with TRBD2 matching 7 bases. The CDR3 is 18 residues long. V lost 3 bases and J lost 0; bases outside the gene matches: 12. For the CDR3, the DNA is TGTGCCAGCAGTTTCGGGTGGAGCGGGATGACTAGCACAGATACGCAGTATTTT. As protein: CASSFGWSGMTSTDTQYF.

This clonotype was observed a few times. The chain couples TRBV11-2 to TRBJ2-7; 8 bases match TRBD1. CDR3 length: 16 amino acids. Germline V gene sequence: CDR1 SGHAT, CDR2 FQNNGV. With 2 bases clipped from V and 6 bases from J, the junction kept 12 bases outside the gene matches. CDR3 residues: CASSLIPPGTGGEQYF. CDR3 coding DNA: TGTGCCAGCAGCTTAATCCCGCCCGGGACAGGAGGCGAGCAGTACTTC.

This clonotype was recorded a few times. This chain joins TRBV7-2 and TRBJ2-7; tentative D call: TRBD1 (7 bases). The V end was cut by 5 bases, the J end by 4 bases, with 12 bases between. The CDR3 runs to 13 residues. Germline assignment: CDR1 SGHTA and CDR2 FQGNSA. The CDR3 protein is CASSPQGGYEQYF. The CDR3 region has the DNA TGTGCCAGCAGCCCCCAGGGGGGTTACGAGCAGTACTTC. Looking up the rest from reference TRBV7-2 and TRBJ2-7 gives the full variable domain: GAGVSQSPSNKVTEKGKDVELRCDPISGHTALYWYRQSLGQGLEFLIYFQGNSAPDKSGLPSDRFSAERTGGSVSTLTIQRTQQEDSAVYLCASSPQGGYEQYFGPGTRLTVT.

This clonotype was seen at least ten times. This chain joins TRBV7-8 and TRBJ2-1, with a possible D match to TRBD2 (5 bases). The CDR3 consists of 14 residues. CDR1 SGHVS and CDR2 FQNEAQ come from the germline V gene. V was pared by 0 bases and J by 6 bases, with 9 bases between. This chain's CDR3 is CASSLAGMVNEQFF. The CDR3 DNA reads TGTGCCAGCAGCTTAGCCGGGATGGTCAATGAGCAGTTCTTC. The full variable domain, completed using reference TRBV7-8 and TRBJ2-1, is GAGVSQSPRYKVAKRGQDVALRCDPISGHVSLFWYQQALGQGPEFLTYFQNEAQLDKSGLPSDRFFAERPEGSVSTLKIQRTQQEDSAVYLCASSLAGMVNEQFFGPGTRLTVL.

This clonotype was seen many times. V usage is TRBV7-2 and J usage is TRBJ1-1; D perhaps matches TRBD1 (5 bases). The germline CDR1 and CDR2 sequences are SGHTA and FQGNSA. The CDR3 sequence is 13 residues long. The V end lost 4 bases, the J end lost 7 bases, and 13 bases lay between the germline ends. CDR3 in DNA: TGTGCCAGCAGCTCTACAGGAGTCATTGAAGCTTTCTTT. Encoded protein: CASSSTGVIEAFF.

The sample holds a few counts of this clonotype. The chain joins TRBV7-3 to TRBJ2-5; 7 bases are a match to TRBD2. The CDR3 totals 15 residues. CDR1 is SGHTA, CDR2 FQGTGA, per germline. With 3 bases clipped from V and 2 bases from J, the junction kept 6 bases outside the gene matches. CDR3 in DNA: TGTGCCAGCAGCTTGTATGCGGGAGTACAAGAGACCCAGTACTTC. As protein: CASSLYAGVQETQYF.

The chain has TRBV29-1 and TRBJ1-5; 9 nucleotides agree with TRBD1. Trimming took 7 bases from V and 6 from J; bases not matched to a gene: 7. The CDR3 is 13 residues long. Per germline, CDR1 SQVTM and CDR2 ANQGSEA. The CDR3 loop is CSAGQGISQPQHF. DNA for the CDR3: TGCAGCGCTGGACAGGGGATTAGTCAGCCCCAGCATTTT.